This T cell receptor beta chain was retrieved from a study of Graves' ophthalmopathy and Graves' hyperthyroidism. Study-level results: Blood repertoires reportedly contained most expanded thyroid clonotypes above 0.001 frequency.

Each donor who had ophthalmopathy showed moderate-to-severe activity, a CAS of ≥3, a NOSPECS of ≥4, and a duration under 3 months. Certain patients, namely those with other autoimmune diseases, uncontrolled infections, pregnancy or lactation, were excluded. The diagnostic workup employed clinical symptoms, serum thyroxine, TRAb, thyroid ultrasound and orbital computed tomography. RNA transcripts yielded amplified TCR beta CDR3 regions. The authors performed first-round RT-PCR with HTBI primers and then a second-round multiplex PCR. Via MiXCR, TCRdb re-called the multiplex PCR reads, giving one row per CDR3 protein. Of about 480,000 distinct CDR3 sequences in the sample, under 15% were seen once. This clonotype was counted many times. Its matching antigen is unknown. With a much larger clone just one base away, this may be a read error. Deletions cut 10 bases from V and 3 bases from J, with 6 bases between. Per the germline V gene, CDR1 is SGHTA and CDR2 is FQGTGA. The CDR3 length is 11 residues.

The chain recombines TRBV7-3 with TRBJ2-2; D remains unclear. The source of this sequence is a woman aged 25 to 39 with Graves' ophthalmopathy. Sequences were obtained from blood. CDR3 coding DNA: TGTGCCACTCGAGACACCGGGGAGCTGTTTTTT. This codes for CATRDTGELFF.